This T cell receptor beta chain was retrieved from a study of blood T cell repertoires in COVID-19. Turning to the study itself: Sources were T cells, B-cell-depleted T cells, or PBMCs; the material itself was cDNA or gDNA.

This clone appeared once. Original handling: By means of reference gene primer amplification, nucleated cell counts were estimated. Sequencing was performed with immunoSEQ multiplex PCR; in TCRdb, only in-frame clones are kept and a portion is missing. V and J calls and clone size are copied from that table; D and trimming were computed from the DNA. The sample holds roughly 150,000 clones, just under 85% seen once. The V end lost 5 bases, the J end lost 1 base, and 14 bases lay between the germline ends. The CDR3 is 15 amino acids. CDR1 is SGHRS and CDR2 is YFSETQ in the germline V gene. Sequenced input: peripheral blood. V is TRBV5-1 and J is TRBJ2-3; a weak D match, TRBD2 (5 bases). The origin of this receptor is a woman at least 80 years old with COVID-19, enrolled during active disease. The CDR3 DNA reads TGCGCCAGCAGGTCGGCTAGCAAAGGCACAGATACGCAGTATTTT. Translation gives CASRSASKGTDTQYF.